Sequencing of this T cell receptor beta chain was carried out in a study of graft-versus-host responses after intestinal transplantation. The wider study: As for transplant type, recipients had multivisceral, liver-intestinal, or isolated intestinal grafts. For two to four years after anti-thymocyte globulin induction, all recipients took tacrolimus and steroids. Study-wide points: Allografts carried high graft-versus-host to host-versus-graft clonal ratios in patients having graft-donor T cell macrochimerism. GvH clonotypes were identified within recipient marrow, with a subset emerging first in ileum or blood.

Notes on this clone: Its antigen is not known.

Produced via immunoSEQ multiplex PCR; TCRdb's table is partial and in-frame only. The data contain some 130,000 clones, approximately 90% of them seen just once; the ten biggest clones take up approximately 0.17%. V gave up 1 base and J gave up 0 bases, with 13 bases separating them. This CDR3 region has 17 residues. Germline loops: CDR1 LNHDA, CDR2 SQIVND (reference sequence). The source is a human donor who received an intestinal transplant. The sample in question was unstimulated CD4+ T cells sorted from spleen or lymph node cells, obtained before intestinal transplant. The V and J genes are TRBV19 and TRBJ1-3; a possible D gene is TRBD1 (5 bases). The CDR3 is CASSIANRRISGNTIYF. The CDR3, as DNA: TGTGCCAGTAGTATAGCGAACAGGCGGATCTCTGGAAACACCATATATTTT.